Below, one T cell receptor beta chain is given with its context. This CDR3 is 15 amino acids long. Trimming cost V 0 bases and J 5 bases; bases outside gene matches: 4. The V gene's germline CDR1 is SGDLS and CDR2 YYNGEE. The record originates from a study of T-cell reconstitution after alpha-beta-depleted transplantation in children. The TCRbeta library incorporated unique molecular identifiers. TCRdb re-analysed the PCR reads in MiXCR, keeping a single row per CDR3 protein. The sample shows about 980,000 distinct CDR3 sequences, about 30% of them seen only once. The chain has TRBV9 and TRBJ2-1, with 8 nucleotides matching TRBD2. The sequencing here drew on PBMCs, mostly from graft donor cells, taken 360 days after TCRalphabeta/CD19-depleted stem cell transplant. The clonotype originates from a boy under two years old who had a stem cell transplant for SCID, so the T cells may come from the graft donor. The CDR3 sequence is CASSVGVAGNNEQFF. The CDR3 coding sequence is TGTGCCAGCAGCGTAGGGGTAGCGGGGAACAATGAGCAGTTCTTC.